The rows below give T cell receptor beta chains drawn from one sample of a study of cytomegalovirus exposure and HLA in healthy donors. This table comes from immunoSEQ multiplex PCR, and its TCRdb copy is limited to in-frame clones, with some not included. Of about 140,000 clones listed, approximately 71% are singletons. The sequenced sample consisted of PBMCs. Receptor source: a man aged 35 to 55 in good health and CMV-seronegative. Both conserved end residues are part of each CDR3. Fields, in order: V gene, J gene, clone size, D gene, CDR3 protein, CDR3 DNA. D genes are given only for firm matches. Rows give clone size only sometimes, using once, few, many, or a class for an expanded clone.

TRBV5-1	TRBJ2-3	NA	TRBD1	CASSLAGTGETDTQYF	TGCGCCAGCAGCTTGGCCGGGACAGGGGAGACAGATACGCAGTATTTT
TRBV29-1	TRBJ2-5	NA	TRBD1	CSGQTGSAAETQYF	TGCAGCGGTCAGACAGGGTCCGCAGCAGAGACCCAGTACTTC
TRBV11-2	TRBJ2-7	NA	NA	CASSLDLPRYYEQYF	TGTGCCAGCAGCTTAGACCTTCCCAGATACTACGAGCAGTACTTC
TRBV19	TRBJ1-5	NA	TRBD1	CASKSWTGGVGSSNQPQHF	TGTGCCAGTAAGAGTTGGACAGGGGGCGTGGGTTCAAGCAATCAGCCCCAGCATTTT
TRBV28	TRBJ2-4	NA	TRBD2	CASRSGGQNIQYF	TGTGCCAGCAGGTCGGGGGGGCAAAACATTCAGTACTTC
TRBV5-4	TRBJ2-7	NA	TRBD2	CASSFGAGGPYEQYF	TGTGCCAGCAGCTTTGGAGCGGGGGGCCCCTACGAGCAGTACTTC
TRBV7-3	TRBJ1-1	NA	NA	CASSLMGPNTEAFF	TGTGCCAGCAGCTTAATGGGGCCTAACACTGAAGCTTTCTTT
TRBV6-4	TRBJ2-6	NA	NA	CASSPRSGANVLTF	TGTGCCAGCAGTCCGCGTTCCGGGGCCAACGTCCTGACTTTC
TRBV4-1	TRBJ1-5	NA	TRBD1	CASSQRTGGNQPQHF	TGCGCCAGCAGCCAACGGACAGGGGGCAATCAGCCCCAGCATTTT
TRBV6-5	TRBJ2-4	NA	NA	CASSPGGSKNIQYF	TGTGCCAGCAGTCCCGGGGGAAGTAAAAACATTCAGTACTTC
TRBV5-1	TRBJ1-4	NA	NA	CASSLGERAEKLFF	TGCGCCAGCAGCTTGGGGGAGAGGGCTGAAAAACTGTTTTTT
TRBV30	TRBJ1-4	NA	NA	CAWRPRGGEKLFF	TGTGCCTGGAGGCCGAGGGGGGGGGAAAAACTGTTTTTT
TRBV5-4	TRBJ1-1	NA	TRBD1	CASSLSSSGGFNEAFF	TGTGCCAGCAGCTTGTCTTCGTCAGGGGGCTTTAATGAAGCTTTCTTT
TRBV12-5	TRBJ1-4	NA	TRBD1	CASGFPPPGQATNEKLFF	TGTGCTAGTGGTTTCCCCCCCCCGGGACAGGCAACTAATGAAAAACTGTTTTTT
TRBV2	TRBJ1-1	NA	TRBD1	CASRPGQGANTEAFF	TGTGCCAGCAGGCCGGGACAGGGGGCGAATACTGAAGCTTTCTTT
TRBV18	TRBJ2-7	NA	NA	CASSRERDSYEQYF	TGTGCCAGCTCCCGGGAGAGGGACTCCTACGAGCAGTACTTC
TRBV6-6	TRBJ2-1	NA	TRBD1	CASSYDRESEQFF	TGTGCCAGCAGTTACGACAGGGAGAGTGAGCAGTTCTTC
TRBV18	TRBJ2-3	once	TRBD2	CASSSGLAGTDTQYF	TGTGCCAGCTCATCGGGACTAGCGGGCACAGATACGCAGTATTTT
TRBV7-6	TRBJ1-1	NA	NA	CASSGREGTEAFF	TGTGCCAGCAGTGGGAGGGAAGGCACTGAAGCTTTCTTT
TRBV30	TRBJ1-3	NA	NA	CAWSGTPSGNTIYF	TGTGCCTGGAGTGGCACACCCTCTGGAAACACCATATATTTT
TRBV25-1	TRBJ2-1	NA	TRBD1	CASRGQGNHNEQFF	TGTGCCAGCAGAGGACAGGGGAACCACAATGAGCAGTTCTTC
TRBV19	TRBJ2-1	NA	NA	CASSTQVYNEQFF	TGTGCCAGTAGTACACAGGTTTACAATGAGCAGTTCTTC
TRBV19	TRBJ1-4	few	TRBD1	CASSIIPGTGVEKLFF	TGTGCCAGTAGTATAATCCCCGGGACAGGGGTCGAAAAACTGTTTTTT
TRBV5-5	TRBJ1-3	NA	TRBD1	CASSLRQGLVGVGNTIYF	TGTGCCAGCAGCTTGAGACAGGGACTGGTCGGAGTAGGAAACACCATATATTTT
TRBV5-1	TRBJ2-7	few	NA	CASSLANLRSSYEQYF	TGCGCCAGCAGCTTGGCCAATCTCCGTAGCTCCTACGAGCAGTACTTC
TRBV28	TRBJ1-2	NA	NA	CASSSSGKANYGYTF	TGTGCCAGCAGTTCCAGCGGCAAAGCTAACTATGGCTACACCTTC
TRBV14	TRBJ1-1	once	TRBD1	CASSYLQGAYTEAFF	TGTGCCAGCAGCTACCTACAGGGGGCCTACACTGAAGCTTTCTTT
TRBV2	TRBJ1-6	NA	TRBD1	CASKSQGDYGSPLHF	TGTGCCAGCAAAAGTCAGGGGGATTATGGTTCACCCCTCCACTTT
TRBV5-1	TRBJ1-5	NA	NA	CASSFEGTSNQPQHF	TGCGCCAGCAGCTTCGAGGGCACTAGCAATCAGCCCCAGCATTTT
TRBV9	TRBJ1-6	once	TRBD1	CASSPQLGQGASSPLHF	TGTGCCAGCAGCCCCCAGCTGGGACAGGGGGCAAGTTCACCCCTCCACTTT
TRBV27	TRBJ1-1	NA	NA	CASSSDKAEAFF	TGTGCCAGCAGTTCCGACAAGGCTGAAGCTTTCTTT
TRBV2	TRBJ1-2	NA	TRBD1	CASYRDRGREEYGYTF	TGTGCCAGTTACCGGGACAGGGGGCGCGAGGAGTATGGCTACACCTTC